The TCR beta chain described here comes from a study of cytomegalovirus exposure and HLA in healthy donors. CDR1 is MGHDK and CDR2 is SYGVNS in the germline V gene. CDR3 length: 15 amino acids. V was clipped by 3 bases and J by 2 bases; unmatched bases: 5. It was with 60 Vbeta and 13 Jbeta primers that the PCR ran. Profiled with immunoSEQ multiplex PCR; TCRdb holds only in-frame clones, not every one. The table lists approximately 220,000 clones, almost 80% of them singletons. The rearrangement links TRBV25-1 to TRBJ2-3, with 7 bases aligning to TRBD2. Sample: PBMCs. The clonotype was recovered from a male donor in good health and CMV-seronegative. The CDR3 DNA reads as TGTGCCAGCAGTGACCCCGGGACTACCACAGATACGCAGTATTTT. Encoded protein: CASSDPGTTTDTQYF.